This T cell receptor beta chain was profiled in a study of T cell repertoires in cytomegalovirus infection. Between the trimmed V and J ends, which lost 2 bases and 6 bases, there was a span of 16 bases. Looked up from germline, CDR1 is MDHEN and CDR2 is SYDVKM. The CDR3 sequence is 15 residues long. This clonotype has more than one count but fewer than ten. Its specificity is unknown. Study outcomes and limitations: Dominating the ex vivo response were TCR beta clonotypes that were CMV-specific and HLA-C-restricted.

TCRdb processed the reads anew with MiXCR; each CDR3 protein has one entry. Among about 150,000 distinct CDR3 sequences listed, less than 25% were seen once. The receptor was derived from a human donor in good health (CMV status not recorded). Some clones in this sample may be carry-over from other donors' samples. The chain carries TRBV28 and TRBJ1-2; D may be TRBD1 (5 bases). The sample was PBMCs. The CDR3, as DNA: TGTGCCAGCAGTTTAGGGACCTTAAGGACACATGGCTACACCTTC. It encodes CASSLGTLRTHGYTF.